The sequence of this TCR beta chain was determined in a study of cytomegalovirus exposure and HLA in healthy donors. Study-wide points: Most of the CMV-associated TCR beta chains (in a later analysis) appeared to be HLA-restricted.

A word on this clone: The target antigen is unknown.

The PCR used 60 Vbeta and 13 Jbeta primers. TCRdb's table, derived via immunoSEQ multiplex PCR, lists solely in-frame clones and lacks some. The repertoire holds over 250,000 clones, about nine tenths seen once, with around 3.7% in the top ten. Germline V gene lookup returns CDR1 MNHEY and CDR2 SMNVEV (reference sequence). J was trimmed by 9 bases and V by 5 bases; bases with no gene match: 7. The CDR3 covers 15 residues. The source material was PBMCs. This chain joins TRBV27 and TRBJ2-1; 13 nucleotides match TRBD2. This receptor was obtained from a man aged 35 to 55 in good health and CMV-seropositive. The CDR3 DNA follows: TGTGCCAGCAGTCCCGGACTAGCGGGAGAAAGTGAGCAGTTCTTC. It yields the protein CASSPGLAGESEQFF.